A single T cell receptor beta chain is shown here with its context. The CDR3 length is 16 residues. The germline CDR1 and CDR2 sequences are LGHDT and YNNKEL (reference sequence). Germline trimming cut 2 bases from V and 4 bases from J; bases unmatched to any gene: 7. Source study methods: Reference gene primer amplification gave estimated nucleated cell counts. Profiling relied on immunoSEQ multiplex PCR, and the TCRdb table lists in-frame clones only, not all of them. The DNA gave D and trimming, while V, J and clone size come from that table. The table has 150,000 to 200,000 clones, over 80% seen once; the top ten hold 7.6%. The data belong to a study of blood T cell repertoires in COVID-19. In the study overall: Samples representing acute and convalescent COVID-19 were sourced from the United States, Italy and Spain.

This clonotype was sampled from a woman in her seventies with COVID-19, enrolled during active disease. The material sequenced was peripheral blood. The chain carries TRBV3-1 (or the pseudogene TRBV3-2) and TRBJ2-2, with 7 bases matching TRBD1. The CDR3 DNA follows: TGTGCCAGCAGCCAAAGGACAGGCGGTGGCACCGGGGAGCTGTTTTTT. This sequence encodes CASSQRTGGGTGELFF.